These 17 T cell receptor beta chains came from one sample sequenced in a study of monozygotic twins with inflammatory bowel disease. TCRdb re-called the 5' RACE reads; one entry per CDR3 protein, DNA not given. In total, the table holds over 200,000 distinct CDR3 sequences. Sequenced: blood. The receptors were sampled from a human donor with ulcerative colitis or Crohn's disease, or a healthy co-twin of an affected twin (not recorded which).

This chain uses TRBV5-1 with TRBJ1-1; the TRBD1 assignment by TCRdb is unverifiable without DNA. Per the germline V gene, CDR1 is SGHRS and CDR2 is YFSETQ. The CDR3 totals 18 residues. The CDR3 reads CASSPGPGTGFKNTEAFF. The full variable domain, completed using reference TRBV5-1 and TRBJ1-1, is KAGVTQTPRYLIKTRGQQVTLSCSPISGHRSVSWYQQTPGQGLQFLFEYFSETQRNKGNFPGRFSGRQFSNSRSEMNVSTLELGDSALYLCASSPGPGTGFKNTEAFFGQGTRLTVV.

V is TRBV15 and J is TRBJ1-1. Germline CDR1 and CDR2: LNHNV and YYDKDF (reference sequence). The CDR3 is 15 amino acids. Here the CDR3 reads CATSREWAVNTEAFF.

CDR3 in amino acids: CASSLERGVGELFF. This chain connects TRBV3-1 to TRBJ2-2; TCRdb's D call of TRBD2 is untestable without DNA. The germline gives CDR1 LGHDT, CDR2 YNNKEL (reference sequence). CDR3 length equals 14 residues.

The chain uses TRBV6-5 and TRBJ2-5; TCRdb names TRBD1, which stays unverified in the absence of DNA. The CDR3 runs 15 residues. CDR1 MNHEY and CDR2 SVGAGI come from the germline V gene. This chain's CDR3 is CASSSLRGTQETQYF.

The chain combines TRBV10-3 with TRBJ1-1. Germline V gene lookup returns CDR1 ENHRY and CDR2 SYGVKD. The CDR3 runs to 13 residues. The CDR3 spells CARSCEQNTEAFF.

The J gene is TRBJ1-3, the V gene TRBV2; without DNA, the TCRdb call of TRBD1 cannot be checked. CDR1 is SNHLY, CDR2 FYNNEI, per germline. The CDR3 is 15 amino acids. CDR3 protein: CASSADRGLGNTIYF.

The J gene is TRBJ1-2, the V gene TRBV7-2; TCRdb indicates TRBD1, and absent DNA this call remains unverified. This CDR3 is 16 amino acids long. Germline CDR1 and CDR2: SGHTA and FQGNSA. CDR3 protein: CASSLATGGGVYGYTF.

V and J are TRBV7-3 and TRBJ1-4. Germline V gene sequence: CDR1 SGHTA, CDR2 FQGTGA. The CDR3 spans 15 residues. The CDR3 spells CASSLMAGPGEKLFF.

The genes are TRBV5-1 and TRBJ1-1; TCRdb's D call, TRBD1, is unchecked because there is no DNA. This CDR3 contains 14 residues. Germline-derived CDR1 and CDR2 are SGHRS and YFSETQ. The CDR3 reads CASSRVGGGTEAFF.

J is TRBJ2-3 and V is TRBV20-1; TCRdb's assignment of TRBD2 cannot be checked, as there is no DNA. The germline V gene has CDR1 DFQATT and CDR2 SNEGSKA (reference sequence). The CDR3 contains 14 residues. CDR3 sequence reads: CSARGLLGTDTQYF.

The rearrangement links TRBV19 to TRBJ2-5; no DNA is available, so the TRBD1 call from TCRdb remains unchecked. This CDR3 contains 16 residues. The germline CDR1 and CDR2 sequences are LNHDA and SQIVND (reference sequence). The chain's CDR3 is CASSPGTGANQETQYF.

The genes are TRBV18 and TRBJ2-5; TCRdb names TRBD2, which stays unverified in the absence of DNA. Germline CDR1 is KGHSH and CDR2 is LQKENI. This CDR3 is built from 15 residues. The CDR3 here is CASSPRSGRDETQYF.

This chain links TRBV4-2 with TRBJ1-4; TCRdb's assignment of TRBD1 cannot be checked, as there is no DNA. CDR1 and CDR2 (germline): LGHNA, YNFKEQ. This CDR3 is built from 14 residues. The CDR3 reads CASSPGTTQEKLFF.

The chain couples TRBV18 to TRBJ2-7; as DNA is missing, the TRBD2 call by TCRdb cannot be tested. Germline-derived CDR1 and CDR2 are KGHSH and LQKENI. The length of the CDR3 is 14 residues. CDR3 sequence: CASSPTSSSYEQYF.

The V gene is TRBV5-4, the J gene TRBJ2-2; TCRdb outputs TRBD1, but without DNA this stays unchecked. This CDR3 has 15 amino acids. Germline-derived CDR1 and CDR2 are SGHNT and YYREEE (reference sequence). CDR3 region: CATGRQELNTGELFF.

This sequence joins TRBV20-1 and TRBJ1-3. CDR1 and CDR2 (germline): DFQATT, SNEGSKA (reference sequence). CDR3 length: 14 amino acids. The CDR3 loop is CSARDRVGGNTIYF.

The chain recombines TRBV5-1 with TRBJ1-3. CDR1 SGHRS and CDR2 YFSETQ come from the germline V gene. The CDR3 contains 14 residues. The CDR3 spells CASSSDGSGNTIYF.